This T cell receptor (beta chain) was retrieved from a study of fetal regulatory T cell absence and autoimmunity. Germline V gives CDR1 SGHAT, CDR2 FQNNGV. CDR3 length equals 14 residues. Trimming shortened V by 0 bases and J by 5 bases, and 10 bases separated the two germline ends. This was a survey-level run. The assay was immunoSEQ multiplex PCR, and TCRdb's table has in-frame clones only and misses some. This sample has about 95,000 clones, with 60% to 80% found just once. The chain recombines TRBV11-2 with TRBJ2-5; D might be TRBD1 or TRBD2, each matching 6 bases. Sequenced: pancreas tissue. The TCR sequence derives from a male donor with IPEX syndrome. Here the CDR3 DNA reads TGTGCCAGCAGCTTAGAGGGGGGCGTGGAGACCCAGTACTTC. Its protein is CASSLEGGVETQYF. Variable domain in full (rest from reference TRBV11-2 and TRBJ2-5): EAGVAQSPRYKIIEKRQSVAFWCNPISGHATLYWYQQILGQGPKLLIQFQNNGVVDDSQLPKDRFSAERLKGVDSTLKIQPAKLEDSAVYLCASSLEGGVETQYFGPGTRLLVL.